These 16 T cell receptor beta chains came from one sample sequenced in a study of cytomegalovirus exposure and HLA in healthy donors. The PCR contained 60 Vbeta and 13 Jbeta primers. The protocol was immunoSEQ multiplex PCR, while the TCRdb copy is restricted to in-frame clones and leaves out a portion. The sample lists about 120,000 clones; roughly 80% were seen once. The sequenced sample was PBMCs. These receptor sequences come from a man aged 55 to 70 in good health and CMV-seropositive.

This clone was counted once. This chain connects TRBV9 to TRBJ2-1, with TRBD2 matching 14 bases. V gave up 4 bases and J gave up 3 bases; unmatched junction bases: 18. Germline CDR1 and CDR2: SGDLS and YYNGEE. This CDR3 region has 21 residues. The CDR3, as DNA: TGTGCCAGCAGCAGTGGGACAGGGGGACTAGCGGGAGAAGGAGTCTACAATGAGCAGTTCTTC. Encoded protein: CASSSGTGGLAGEGVYNEQFF.

CDR3 bases: TGTGCCAGCAGTGAAGGGGGCGGGGGGCTCGGTTCACCCCTCCACTTT. Amino acid sequence: CASSEGGGGLGSPLHF. The chain has TRBV2 and TRBJ1-6; D is perhaps TRBD1 (6 bases). The germline V gene encodes CDR1 SNHLY and CDR2 FYNNEI. The V gene lost 1 base and the J gene lost 9 bases, with 16 bases spanning the gap. The length of the CDR3 is 16 residues.

This clone appeared once. This chain links TRBV28 with TRBJ2-5; the match to TRBD1 covers 8 bases. J was trimmed by 4 bases and V by 1 base; bases with no gene match: 2. The CDR3 covers 14 residues. Per germline, CDR1 MDHEN and CDR2 SYDVKM. The chain's CDR3 is CASSLFGTGETQYF. The CDR3 nucleotides are TGTGCCAGCAGTTTATTCGGGACAGGAGAGACCCAGTACTTC.

The J gene is TRBJ2-3, the V gene TRBV29-1, with D perhaps TRBD2 (5 bases). The CDR3 contains 12 residues. V was cut by 4 bases and J by 3 bases, with 8 bases left in between. Germline V gene lookup returns CDR1 SQVTM and CDR2 ANQGSEA. The CDR3 DNA reads TGCAGCGTTGTCCTAGCAACAGATACGCAGTATTTT. Translating it yields CSVVLATDTQYF.

This clone was counted a few times. CDR3 protein: CASSPGQSAASTEAFF. CDR3 DNA: TGTGCCAGCTCACCGGGACAGTCAGCGGCAAGCACTGAAGCTTTCTTT. This chain joins TRBV18 and TRBJ1-1; 7 positions match TRBD1. CDR1 KGHSH and CDR2 LQKENI come from the germline V gene. V was clipped by 3 bases and J by 4 bases; unmatched bases: 11. This CDR3 is built from 16 residues.

The V call is TRBV18, the J call TRBJ2-7, with 8 bases matching TRBD1. The V gene's germline CDR1 is KGHSH and CDR2 LQKENI. Trimming removed 4 bases from V and 2 bases from J; junction bases left unmatched: 4. This CDR3 has 14 amino acids. This CDR3 is CASSQDRAAYEQYF. The CDR3 DNA is TGTGCCAGCTCACAGGACAGGGCCGCCTACGAGCAGTACTTC.

J is TRBJ2-1 and V is TRBV27, with TRBD1 matching 10 bases. The CDR3 is 15 residues long. J gave up 3 bases and V 5 bases, and 4 bases lay outside the gene matches. Germline V gene data show CDR1 as MNHEY and CDR2 as SMNVEV (reference sequence). CDR3 protein: CASSTRDRGYNEQFF. The CDR3 nucleotides are TGTGCCAGCAGTACTAGGGACAGGGGCTACAATGAGCAGTTCTTC.

The rearrangement links TRBV7-9 to TRBJ1-1; 9 bases are a match to TRBD1. The CDR3 length is 15 residues. Germline V gene lookup returns CDR1 SEHNR and CDR2 FQNEAQ (reference sequence). V was clipped by 5 bases and J by 2 bases; unmatched bases: 6. This CDR3 reads CASSQRQGENTEAFF. For the CDR3, the DNA is TGTGCCAGCAGCCAAAGACAGGGGGAAAACACTGAAGCTTTCTTT.

The chain couples TRBV11-2 to TRBJ1-2; TRBD1 aligns across 8 bases. The CDR3 sequence is 13 residues long. Per germline, CDR1 SGHAT and CDR2 FQNNGV. Trimming cost V 5 bases and J 6 bases; bases outside gene matches: 5. The chain's CDR3 is CASSKTGGDGYTF. The DNA of the CDR3 is TGTGCCAGCAGCAAAACAGGGGGGGATGGCTACACCTTC.

The gene calls are TRBV6-1 and TRBJ2-5; the D is unclear. The germline CDR1 and CDR2 sequences are MNHNS and SASEGT. Trimming pared 4 bases from V and 11 bases from J, leaving 11 bases between. This CDR3 is built from 11 residues. The CDR3 DNA is TGTGCCAGCAGTGCGAAGCTACAGCAGTACTTC. Amino acid sequence: CASSAKLQQYF.

Regarding this clone: One end of the junction does not line up with germline, which may come from a read error. V usage is TRBV29-1 and J usage is TRBJ2-4; weak D call: TRBD2 (6 bases). The CDR3 has 13 residues. Per germline, CDR1 SQVTM and CDR2 ANQGSEA. The CDR3 region is CGVVSTGGNIQYF. CDR3 DNA: TGCGGCGTTGTTTCGACCGGGGGAAACATTCAGTACTTC.

This chain links TRBV5-6 with TRBJ1-4; 8 bases agree with TRBD1. Germline assignment: CDR1 SGHDT and CDR2 YYEEEE. The CDR3 runs to 15 residues. Trimming removed 4 bases from V and 7 bases from J; junction bases left unmatched: 9. The CDR3 sequence is CASSVVQGVGEKLFF. As DNA, the CDR3 is TGTGCCAGCAGCGTGGTACAGGGGGTGGGTGAAAAACTGTTTTTT. The whole variable domain, filled in from reference TRBV5-6 and TRBJ1-4, reads DAGVTQSPTHLIKTRGQQVTLRCSPKSGHDTVSWYQQALGQGPQFIFQYYEEEERQRGNFPDRFSGHQFPNYSSELNVNALLLGDSALYLCASSVVQGVGEKLFFGSGTQLSVL.

This clone was counted a few times. The V call is TRBV18, the J call TRBJ2-1; 9 bases map to TRBD2. Germline-derived CDR1 and CDR2 are KGHSH and LQKENI. With 6 bases clipped from V and 6 bases from J, the junction kept 9 bases outside the gene matches. There are 15 residues in the CDR3. The CDR3 DNA sequence: TGTGCCAGCTCCCGGGCAGCGGGAGGAATCAATGAGCAGTTCTTC. Translating gives CASSRAAGGINEQFF.

This rearrangement joins TRBV4-1 to TRBJ2-3; D is perhaps TRBD2 (5 bases). The V and J ends lost 1 base and 0 bases respectively, with 14 bases between them. The CDR3 totals 17 residues. Per the germline V gene, CDR1 is MGHRA and CDR2 is YSYEKL. The CDR3 sequence: CASSQGRASGSTDTQYF. CDR3 coding DNA: TGCGCCAGCAGCCAAGGGCGGGCCAGCGGAAGCACAGATACGCAGTATTTT.

This chain links TRBV14 with TRBJ1-2; no reliable D call. The CDR3 runs to 18 residues. The V end was cut by 4 bases, the J end by 4 bases, with 25 bases between. Germline V CDR1 and CDR2: SGHDN, FVKESK. The CDR3 sequence: CASSPLGRQDSARYGYTF. In DNA, the CDR3 is TGTGCCAGCAGCCCTCTAGGGAGACAAGATTCCGCTCGCTATGGCTACACCTTC.

This chain connects TRBV5-6 to TRBJ2-1; 10 bases are shared with TRBD1. The CDR3 covers 17 residues. Per germline, CDR1 SGHDT and CDR2 YYEEEE. The J segment lost 4 bases and the V segment lost 4 bases, leaving 11 bases of the junction unmatched. This CDR3 reads CASSPDPTGGGYNEQFF. The CDR3 nucleotides are TGTGCCAGCAGCCCCGACCCGACAGGGGGCGGTTACAATGAGCAGTTCTTC. The full variable domain, with the rest looked up from reference TRBV5-6 and TRBJ2-1, is DAGVTQSPTHLIKTRGQQVTLRCSPKSGHDTVSWYQQALGQGPQFIFQYYEEEERQRGNFPDRFSGHQFPNYSSELNVNALLLGDSALYLCASSPDPTGGGYNEQFFGPGTRLTVL.